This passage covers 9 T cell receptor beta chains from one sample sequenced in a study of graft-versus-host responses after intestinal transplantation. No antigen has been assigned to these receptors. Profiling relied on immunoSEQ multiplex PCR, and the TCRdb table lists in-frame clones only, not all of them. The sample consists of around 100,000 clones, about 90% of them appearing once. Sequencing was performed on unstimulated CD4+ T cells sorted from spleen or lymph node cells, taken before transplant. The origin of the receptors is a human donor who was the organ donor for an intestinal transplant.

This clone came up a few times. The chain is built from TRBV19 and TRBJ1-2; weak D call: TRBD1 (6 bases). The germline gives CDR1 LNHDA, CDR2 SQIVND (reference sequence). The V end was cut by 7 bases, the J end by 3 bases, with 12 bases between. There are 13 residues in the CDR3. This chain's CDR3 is CASTQGRYYGYTF. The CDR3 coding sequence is TGTGCCAGTACCCAGGGGCGGTACTATGGCTACACCTTC.

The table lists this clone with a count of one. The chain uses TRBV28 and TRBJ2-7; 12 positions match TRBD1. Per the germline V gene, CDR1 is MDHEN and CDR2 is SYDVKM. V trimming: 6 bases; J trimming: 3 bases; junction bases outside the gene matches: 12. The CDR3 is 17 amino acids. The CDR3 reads CASSPHRGTGGRYEQYF. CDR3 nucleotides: TGTGCCAGCAGCCCTCACCGCGGGACAGGGGGCCGCTACGAGCAGTACTTC.

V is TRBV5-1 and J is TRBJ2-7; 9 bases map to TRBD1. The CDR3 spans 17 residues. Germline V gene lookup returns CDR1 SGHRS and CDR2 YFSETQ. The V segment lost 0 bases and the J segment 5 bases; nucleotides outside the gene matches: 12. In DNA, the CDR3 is TGCGCCAGCAGCTTGGGGCCACCACAGGGGGCGGTACACGAGCAGTACTTC. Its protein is CASSLGPPQGAVHEQYF.

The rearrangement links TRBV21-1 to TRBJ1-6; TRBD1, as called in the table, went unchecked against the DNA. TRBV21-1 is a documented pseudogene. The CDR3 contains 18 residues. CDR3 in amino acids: CASSKGHRVLKDNSPLHF. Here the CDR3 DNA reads TGTGCCAGCAGCAAAGGACACAGGGTTCTTAAGGATAATTCACCCCTCCACTTT.

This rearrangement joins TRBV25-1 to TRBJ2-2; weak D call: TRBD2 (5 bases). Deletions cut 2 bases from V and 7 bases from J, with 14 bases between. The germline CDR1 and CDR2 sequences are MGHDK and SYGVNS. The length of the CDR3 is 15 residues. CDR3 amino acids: CASSEGPNRGGELFF. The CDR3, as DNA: TGTGCCAGCAGTGAAGGTCCCAATCGGGGCGGGGAGCTGTTTTTT.

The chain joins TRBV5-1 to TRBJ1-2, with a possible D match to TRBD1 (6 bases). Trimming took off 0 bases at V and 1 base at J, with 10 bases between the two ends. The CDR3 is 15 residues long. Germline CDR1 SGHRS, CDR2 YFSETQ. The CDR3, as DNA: TGCGCCAGCAGCTTGGACGGCAGGGGTAACTATGGCTACACCTTC. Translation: CASSLDGRGNYGYTF.

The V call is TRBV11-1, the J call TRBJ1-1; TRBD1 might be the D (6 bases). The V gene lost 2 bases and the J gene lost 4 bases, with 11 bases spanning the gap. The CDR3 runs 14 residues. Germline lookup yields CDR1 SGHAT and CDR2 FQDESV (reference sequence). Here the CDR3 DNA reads TGTGCCAGCAGCTTAAGGGTACAGGGCACTGAAGCTTTCTTT. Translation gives CASSLRVQGTEAFF.

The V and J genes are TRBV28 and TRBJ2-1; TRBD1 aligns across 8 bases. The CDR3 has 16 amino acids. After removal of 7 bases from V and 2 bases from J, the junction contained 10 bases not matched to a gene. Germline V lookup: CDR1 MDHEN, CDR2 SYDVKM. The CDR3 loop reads CASTSGPGGPYNEQFF. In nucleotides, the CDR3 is TGTGCCAGCACCTCCGGTCCAGGGGGCCCCTACAATGAGCAGTTCTTC.

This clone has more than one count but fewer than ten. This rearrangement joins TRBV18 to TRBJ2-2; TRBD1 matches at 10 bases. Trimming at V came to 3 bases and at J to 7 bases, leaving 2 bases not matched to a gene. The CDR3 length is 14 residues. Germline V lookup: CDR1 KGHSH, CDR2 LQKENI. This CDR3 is CASSPTGGYGELFF. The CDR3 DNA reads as TGTGCCAGCTCACCGACAGGGGGCTACGGGGAGCTGTTTTTT.